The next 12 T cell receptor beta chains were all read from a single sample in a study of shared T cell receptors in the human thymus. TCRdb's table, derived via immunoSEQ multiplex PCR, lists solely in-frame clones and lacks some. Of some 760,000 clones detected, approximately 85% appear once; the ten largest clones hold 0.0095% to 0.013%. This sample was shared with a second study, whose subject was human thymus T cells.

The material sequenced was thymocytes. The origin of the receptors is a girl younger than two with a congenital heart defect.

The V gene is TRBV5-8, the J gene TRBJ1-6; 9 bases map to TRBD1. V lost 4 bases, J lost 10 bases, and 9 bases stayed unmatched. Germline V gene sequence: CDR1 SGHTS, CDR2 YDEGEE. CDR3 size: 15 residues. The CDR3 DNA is TGTGCCAGCAGCCGGAATACAGGGGGCCTGTCACCCCTCCACTTT. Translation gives CASSRNTGGLSPLHF. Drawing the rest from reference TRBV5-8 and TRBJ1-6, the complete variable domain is EAGVTQSPTHLIKTRGQQATLRCSPISGHTSVYWYQQALGLGLQFLLWYDEGEERNRGNFPPRFSGRQFPNYSSELNVNALELEDSALYLCASSRNTGGLSPLHFGNGTRLTVT.

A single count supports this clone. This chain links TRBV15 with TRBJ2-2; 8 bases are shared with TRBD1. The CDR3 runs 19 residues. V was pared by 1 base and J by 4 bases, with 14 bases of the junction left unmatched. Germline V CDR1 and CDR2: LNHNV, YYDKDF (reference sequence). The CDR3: CATSRGPGQGEMSTGELFF. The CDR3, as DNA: TGTGCCACCAGCAGAGGTCCCGGACAGGGTGAGATGAGCACCGGGGAGCTGTTTTTT.

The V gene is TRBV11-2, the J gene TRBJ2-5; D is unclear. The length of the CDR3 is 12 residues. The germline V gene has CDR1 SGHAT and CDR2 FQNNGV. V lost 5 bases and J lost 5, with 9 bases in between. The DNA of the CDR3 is TGTGCCAGCAGCCCTAGAAGGGAGACCCAGTACTTC. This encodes CASSPRRETQYF.

CDR3 coding DNA: TGCGCCAGCAGCTTGGGGAGGGGCTTTAACTATGGCTACACCTTC. This sequence encodes CASSLGRGFNYGYTF. The chain links TRBV5-1 to TRBJ1-2, with D perhaps TRBD1 (5 bases). This CDR3 contains 15 residues. The germline gives CDR1 SGHRS, CDR2 YFSETQ. Trimming cost V 0 bases and J 1 base, with 10 bases left between them.

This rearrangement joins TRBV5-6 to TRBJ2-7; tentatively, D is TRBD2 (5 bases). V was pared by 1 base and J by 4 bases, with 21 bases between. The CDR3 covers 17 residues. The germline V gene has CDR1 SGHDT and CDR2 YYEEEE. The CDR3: CASSLCKGVGSCYEQYF. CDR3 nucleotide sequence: TGTGCCAGCAGCTTGTGCAAGGGAGTAGGCTCCTGTTACGAGCAGTACTTC.

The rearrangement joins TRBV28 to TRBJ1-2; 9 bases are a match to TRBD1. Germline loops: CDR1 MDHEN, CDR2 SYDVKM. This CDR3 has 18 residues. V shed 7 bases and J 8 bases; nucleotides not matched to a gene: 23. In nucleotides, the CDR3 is TGTGCCAGCACCCCTTTTGGGGACAGGGCCCTCAAGCCCGAGGGCTACACCTTC. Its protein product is CASTPFGDRALKPEGYTF.

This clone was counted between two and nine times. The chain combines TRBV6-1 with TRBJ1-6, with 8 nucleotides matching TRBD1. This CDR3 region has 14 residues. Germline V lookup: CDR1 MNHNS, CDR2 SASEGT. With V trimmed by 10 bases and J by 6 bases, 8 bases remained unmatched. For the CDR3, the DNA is TGTGCCACCCACCGGGACAGGTTTAATTCACCCCTCCACTTT. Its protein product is CATHRDRFNSPLHF.

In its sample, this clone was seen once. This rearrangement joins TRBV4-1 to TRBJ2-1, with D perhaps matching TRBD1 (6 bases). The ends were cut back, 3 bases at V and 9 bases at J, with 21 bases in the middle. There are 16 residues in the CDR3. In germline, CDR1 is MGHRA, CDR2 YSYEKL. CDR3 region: CASSHLLYFQGSEQFF. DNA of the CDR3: TGCGCCAGCAGCCACCTTCTTTATTTCCAGGGGAGTGAGCAGTTCTTC.

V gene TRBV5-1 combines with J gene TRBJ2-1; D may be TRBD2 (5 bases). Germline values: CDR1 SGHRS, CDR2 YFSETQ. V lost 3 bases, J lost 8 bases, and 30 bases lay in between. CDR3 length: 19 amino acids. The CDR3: CASSSNEPTRAGDSHEQFF. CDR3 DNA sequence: TGCGCCAGCAGCTCCAACGAACCAACTAGAGCAGGAGACTCCCATGAGCAGTTCTTC.

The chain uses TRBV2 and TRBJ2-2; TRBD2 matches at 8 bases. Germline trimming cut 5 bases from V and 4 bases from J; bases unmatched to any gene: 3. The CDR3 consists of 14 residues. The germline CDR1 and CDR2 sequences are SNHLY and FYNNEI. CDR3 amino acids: CASSPSGRTGELFF. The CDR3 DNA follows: TGTGCCAGCAGTCCTAGCGGGCGCACCGGGGAGCTGTTTTTT.

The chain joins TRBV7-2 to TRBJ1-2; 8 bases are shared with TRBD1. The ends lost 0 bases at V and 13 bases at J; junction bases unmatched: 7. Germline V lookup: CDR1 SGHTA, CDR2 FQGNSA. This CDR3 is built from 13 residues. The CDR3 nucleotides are TGTGCCAGCAGCTTAGCGTCGGGACAGGAGCCCACCTTC. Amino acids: CASSLASGQEPTF.

The chain's CDR3 is CASSQVPSRGSRQYF. CDR3 nucleotide sequence: TGCGCCAGCAGCCAAGTACCTTCGAGGGGGTCAAGGCAGTACTTC. The chain has TRBV4-1 and TRBJ2-7; D may be TRBD1 (6 bases). The V gene lost 1 base and the J gene lost 9 bases, with 19 bases spanning the gap. From germline, CDR1 is MGHRA and CDR2 YSYEKL. The CDR3 consists of 15 residues.